Listed below are T cell receptor beta chains from one sample, sequenced in a study of identical twins. TCRdb reprocessed the 5' RACE reads with MiXCR, giving one entry per CDR3 protein. The sample includes under 300,000 distinct CDR3 sequences, around 15% of them seen just once. Sequencing used memory (CD45RO+) T cells sorted from blood. The receptors originated from a woman between 18 and 30 years old in good health. Each CDR3 is given with its conserved first and last residue. Each record gives: CDR3 length, V gene, clone size, CDR3 protein. Clone sizes are given selectively: once, few, many, or a class where the clone is expanded.

>15|TRBV30|few
CAWRVGQTTNEKLFF
>15|TRBV2|many
CASSEAGQGFGELFF
>15|TRBV14|many
CASSLRLAGRGEQFF
>14|TRBV5-1|-
CASSFVSLSTEAFF
>14|TRBV28|few
CASSLLGAVETQYF
>18|TRBV11-2|-
CASSFSSGTASGANVLTF
>12|TRBV9|few
CASSVDGYGAFF
>13|TRBV12-3/TRBV12-4|-
CASRRSWVYGYTF
>15|TRBV6-1|-
CASSERKNGDQPQHF
>15|TRBV3-1|-
CASSQARISNNEQFF
>15|TRBV7-9|few
CASSSDGATNEKLFF
>15|TRBV7-2|-
CASSLAGTSNYGYTF
>14|TRBV6-2/TRBV6-3|-
CASTLAGIQETQYF
>13|TRBV11-2|-
CASSLDRLERAFF
>13|TRBV5-1|many
CASSFGESDTQYF
>12|TRBV6-6|few
CASRAVSQPQHF
>12|TRBV6-1|-
CASSHGTAEAFF
>16|TRBV6-5|many
CASSYRRGRGNEKLFF
>14|TRBV20-1|-
CSARAIDRDYGYTF
>14|TRBV20-1|many
CSAHYRGVGNEQFF
>11|TRBV10-3|-
CAISESHEQYF
>13|TRBV10-3|few
CAIRTDREVEQYF
>13|TRBV3-1|few
CASSVNGGTEAFF
>15|TRBV3-1|-
CASSQGVASNTEAFF
>17|TRBV4-2|many
CASSQDMGGEAYNEQFF
>16|TRBV3-1|few
CASSHSSGPKAYEQYF
>16|TRBV7-2|-
CASSLFSGASYNEQFF
>15|TRBV3-1|few
CASSQLRGPRYTQYF
>15|TRBV6-5|-
CASSSLDRHNEKLFF
>12|TRBV27|-
CASGRETYGYTF
>14|TRBV10-3|-
CAIRAGLQNSPLHF
>12|TRBV20-1|many
CSAVRGNNEQFF
>14|TRBV7-2|-
CASSLARAGYGYTF
>13|TRBV6-2/TRBV6-3|-
CASSYGPGETQYF
>12|TRBV5-1|-
CASSLVRTEQFF
>12|TRBV24-1|few
CATKGQNNEQFF
>14|TRBV4-3|-
CASSQDFTGYEQFF
>15|TRBV6-1|once
CASRATYFNGAEQYF
>13|TRBV27|-
CASSFRDHQPQHF
>14|TRBV20-1|few
CSASRTSGVRKQFF
>14|TRBV12-3/TRBV12-4|-
CASRRSGFSYEQYF
>15|TRBV20-1|-
CSARDAWTGQETQYF
>14|TRBV11-1|-
CASSSRGAGNIQYF
>14|TRBV5-6|few
CASSPISRGWEQYF
>16|TRBV15|-
CATSREPGFPKNEQFF
>15|TRBV5-1|many
CASSLQSRPNTEAFF
>13|TRBV12-3/TRBV12-4|-
CASTRDWVNEQFF
>12|TRBV5-1|many
CASSFLTDTQYF
>14|TRBV7-8|few
CASSSVTGSGEQFF
>17|TRBV20-1|-
CSAGRRASGGLYNEQFF